Listed below are T cell receptor beta chains from one sample, sequenced in a study of blood T cell repertoires in COVID-19. Data came from immunoSEQ multiplex PCR; TCRdb stores just in-frame clones and leaves some out. Of about 53,000 clones in the sample, 90% were seen once. Sequencing used peripheral blood. Every receptor here comes from a human donor in a cohort sampled during active COVID-19. Each CDR3 is given with its conserved first and last residue. The D gene is left open where the match is weak. Rows may omit the clone size; those that give it use once, few, many or a size class.

length,size,V,J,D,DNA,CDR3
14,-,TRBV18,TRBJ2-7,TRBD1,TGTGCCAGCTCAGGGGGGACAGGGAGGCACGAGCAGTACTTC,CASSGGTGRHEQYF
15,once,TRBV3-1/TRBV3-2,TRBJ2-2,TRBD2,TGTGCCAGCAGCCAAGGGACTAGGGACACCGGGGAGCTGTTTTTT,CASSQGTRDTGELFF
15,-,TRBV9,TRBJ2-5,TRBD1,TGTGCCAGCAGCGTAGACAGGACAGGCGAAGAGACCCAGTACTTC,CASSVDRTGEETQYF
14,-,TRBV5-1,TRBJ2-1,-,TGCGCCAGCAGTTATTCCGGCTCCTACAATGAGCAGTTCTTC,CASSYSGSYNEQFF
16,-,TRBV7-9,TRBJ1-1,-,TGTGCCAGCAGCACCGAAGGACAGACTATGAACACTGAAGCTTTCTTT,CASSTEGQTMNTEAFF
13,-,TRBV11-1,TRBJ1-2,-,TGTGCCAGCACGGCAGGGGAGTACTATGGCTACACCTTC,CASTAGEYYGYTF
14,-,TRBV7-3,TRBJ2-7,-,TGTGCCAGCAGCTTACAGAGACGTACTACGGAGCAGTACTTC,CASSLQRRTTEQYF
15,-,TRBV7-2,TRBJ2-7,TRBD2,TGTGCCAGCAGCCGGAGGTCGGGGACTACCGACGAGCAGTACTTC,CASSRRSGTTDEQYF
15,-,TRBV19,TRBJ2-2,TRBD1,TGTGCCAGTAGTCCGGGGACAGGGGGCACCGGGGAGCTGTTTTTT,CASSPGTGGTGELFF
15,-,TRBV5-1,TRBJ1-1,-,TGCGCCAGCAGCTTGGGCGGGGCGGCGGGGACTGAAGCTTTCTTT,CASSLGGAAGTEAFF